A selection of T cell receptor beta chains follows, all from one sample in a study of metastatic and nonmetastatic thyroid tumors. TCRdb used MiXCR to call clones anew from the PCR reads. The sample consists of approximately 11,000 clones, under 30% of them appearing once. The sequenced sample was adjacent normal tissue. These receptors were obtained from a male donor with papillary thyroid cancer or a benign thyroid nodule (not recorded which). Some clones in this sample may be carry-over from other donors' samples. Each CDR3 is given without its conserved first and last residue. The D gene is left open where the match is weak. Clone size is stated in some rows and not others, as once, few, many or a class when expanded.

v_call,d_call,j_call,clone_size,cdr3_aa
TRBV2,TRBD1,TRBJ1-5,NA,ASWTGVITRPQH
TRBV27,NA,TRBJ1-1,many,ASRSGAMNTEAF
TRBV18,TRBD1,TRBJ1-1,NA,ASSPQGADTEAF
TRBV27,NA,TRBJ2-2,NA,ASSSIGTSGFEYAGELF
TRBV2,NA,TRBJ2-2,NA,ASSKGQGTGELF
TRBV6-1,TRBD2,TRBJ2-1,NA,ASSRTSGINYEQF
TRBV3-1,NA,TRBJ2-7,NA,ASSQDHAAAYEQY
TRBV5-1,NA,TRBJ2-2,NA,ASSRAGTGELF
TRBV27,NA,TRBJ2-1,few,ASRGAPSSYNEQF
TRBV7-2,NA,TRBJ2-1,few,ASSWRSYNEQS
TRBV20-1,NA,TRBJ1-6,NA,SARSGGIGPLH
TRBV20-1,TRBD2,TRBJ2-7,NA,SASGVLAGGFFSYEQY
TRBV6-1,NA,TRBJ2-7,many,ASSEEGRGYTYEQY
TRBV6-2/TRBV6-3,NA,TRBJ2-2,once,ANTLITGLGGERF
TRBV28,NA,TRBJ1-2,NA,ASSPMGENYGYT
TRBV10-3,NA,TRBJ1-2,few,AISPGSARYGYT
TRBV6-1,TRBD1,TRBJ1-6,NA,ASSRKTGLESPLH
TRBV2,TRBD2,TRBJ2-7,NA,ASSSTSGGSYEQY